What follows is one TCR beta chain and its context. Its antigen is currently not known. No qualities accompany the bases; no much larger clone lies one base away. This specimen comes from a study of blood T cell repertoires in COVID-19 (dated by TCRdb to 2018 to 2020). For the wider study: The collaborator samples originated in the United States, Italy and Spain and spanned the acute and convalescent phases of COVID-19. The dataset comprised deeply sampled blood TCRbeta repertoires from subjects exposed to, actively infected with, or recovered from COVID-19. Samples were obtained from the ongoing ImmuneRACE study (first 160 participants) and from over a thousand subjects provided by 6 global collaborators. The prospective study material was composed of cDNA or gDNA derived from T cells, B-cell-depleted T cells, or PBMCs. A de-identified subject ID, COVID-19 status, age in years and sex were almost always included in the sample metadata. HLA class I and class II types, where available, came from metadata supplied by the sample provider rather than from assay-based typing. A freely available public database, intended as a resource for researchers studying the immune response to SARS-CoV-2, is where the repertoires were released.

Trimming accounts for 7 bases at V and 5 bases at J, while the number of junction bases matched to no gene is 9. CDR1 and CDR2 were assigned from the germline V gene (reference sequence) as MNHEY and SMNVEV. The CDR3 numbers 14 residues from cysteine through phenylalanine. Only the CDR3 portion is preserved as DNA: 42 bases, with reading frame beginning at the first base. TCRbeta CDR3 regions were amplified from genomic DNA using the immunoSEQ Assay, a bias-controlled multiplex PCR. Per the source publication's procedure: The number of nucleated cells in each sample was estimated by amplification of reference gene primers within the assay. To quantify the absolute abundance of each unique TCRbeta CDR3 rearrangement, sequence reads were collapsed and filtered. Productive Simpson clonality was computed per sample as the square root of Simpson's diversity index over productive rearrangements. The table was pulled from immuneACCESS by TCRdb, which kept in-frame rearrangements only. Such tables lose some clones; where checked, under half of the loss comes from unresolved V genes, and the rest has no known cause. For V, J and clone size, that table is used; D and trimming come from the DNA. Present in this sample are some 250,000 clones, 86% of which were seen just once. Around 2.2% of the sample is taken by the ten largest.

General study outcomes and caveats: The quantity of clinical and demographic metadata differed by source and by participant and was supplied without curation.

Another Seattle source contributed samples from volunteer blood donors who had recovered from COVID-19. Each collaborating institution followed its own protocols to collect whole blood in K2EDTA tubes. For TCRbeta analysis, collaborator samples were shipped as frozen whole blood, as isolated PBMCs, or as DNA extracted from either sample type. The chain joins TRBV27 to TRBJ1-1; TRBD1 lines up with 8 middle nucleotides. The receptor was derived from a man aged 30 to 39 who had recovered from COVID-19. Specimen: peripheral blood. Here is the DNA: TGTGCCAGCATCAAACAGGGGGGGAAGACTGAAGCTTTCTTT. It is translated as CASIKQGGKTEAFF.